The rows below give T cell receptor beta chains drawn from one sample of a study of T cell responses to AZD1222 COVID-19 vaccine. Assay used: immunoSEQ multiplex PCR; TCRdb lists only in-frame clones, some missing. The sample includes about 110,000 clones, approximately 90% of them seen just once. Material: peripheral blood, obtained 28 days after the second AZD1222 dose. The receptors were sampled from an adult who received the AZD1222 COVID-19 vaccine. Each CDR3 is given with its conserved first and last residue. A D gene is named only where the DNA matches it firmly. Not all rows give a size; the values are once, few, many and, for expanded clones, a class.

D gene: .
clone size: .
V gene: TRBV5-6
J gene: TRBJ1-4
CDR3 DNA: TGTGCCAGCAGCTTGCTACGGGGAGCTAATGAAAAACTGTTTTTT
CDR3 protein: CASSLLRGANEKLFF

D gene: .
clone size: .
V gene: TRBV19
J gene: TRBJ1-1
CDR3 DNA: TGTGCCAGTAGTGGCCCAAACACTGAAGCTTTCTTT
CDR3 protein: CASSGPNTEAFF

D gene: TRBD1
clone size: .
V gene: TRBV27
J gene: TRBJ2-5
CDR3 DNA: TGTGCCAGCAGTTTAGCAGGGACAGAGCAAGAGACCCAGTACTTC
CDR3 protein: CASSLAGTEQETQYF

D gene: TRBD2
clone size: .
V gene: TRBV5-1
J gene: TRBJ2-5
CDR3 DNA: TGCGCCAGCAGCTTAGCGGGGCTAGCTGTCCAAGAGACCCAGTACTTC
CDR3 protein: CASSLAGLAVQETQYF

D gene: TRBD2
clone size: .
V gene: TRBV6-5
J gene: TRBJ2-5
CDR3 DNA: TGTGCCAGCACCGGACTAGCCGGGACCGGAGAGACCCAGTACTTC
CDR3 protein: CASTGLAGTGETQYF

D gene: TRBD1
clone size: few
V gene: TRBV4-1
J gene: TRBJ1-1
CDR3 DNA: TGCGCCAGCAGCCAAGACCCGGACAGGTTATTGAACACTGAAGCTTTCTTT
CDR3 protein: CASSQDPDRLLNTEAFF

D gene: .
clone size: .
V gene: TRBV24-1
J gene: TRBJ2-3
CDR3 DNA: TGTGCCACCAGTGATCCAAAGTTGGGGACAGATACGCAGTATTTT
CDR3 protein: CATSDPKLGTDTQYF

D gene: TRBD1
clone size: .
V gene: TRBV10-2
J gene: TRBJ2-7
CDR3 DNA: TGCGCCAGCAGTACACAAGGGACAGGGTTCTCCTACGAGCAGTACTTC
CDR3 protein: CASSTQGTGFSYEQYF

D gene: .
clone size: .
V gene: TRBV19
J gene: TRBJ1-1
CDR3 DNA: TGTGCCAGTAGTCCGGGGGGAGGGATTGGTGAAGCTTTCTTT
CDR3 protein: CASSPGGGIGEAFF

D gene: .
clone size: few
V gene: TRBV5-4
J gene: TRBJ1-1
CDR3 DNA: TGTGCCAGCAGTGCCGACCCGGAAGGTCGGGTAGCTTTCTTT
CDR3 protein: CASSADPEGRVAFF

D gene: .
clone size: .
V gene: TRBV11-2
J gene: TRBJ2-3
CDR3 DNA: TGTGCCAGCCGCCCCTGGAGGGATACGCAGTATTTT
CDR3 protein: CASRPWRDTQYF

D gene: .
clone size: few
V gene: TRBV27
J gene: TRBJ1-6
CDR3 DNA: TGTGCCAGCAGTTTAAGTCATAATTCACCCCTCCACTTT
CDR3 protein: CASSLSHNSPLHF

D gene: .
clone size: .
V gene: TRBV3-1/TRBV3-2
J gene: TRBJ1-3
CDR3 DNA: TGTGCCAGCAGCCAAGTCTCTGGAAACACCATATATTTT
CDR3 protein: CASSQVSGNTIYF

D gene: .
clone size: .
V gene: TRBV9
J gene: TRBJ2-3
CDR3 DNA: TGTGCCAGCAGCGTAGGGTGGGGAGCCACAGATACGCAGTATTTT
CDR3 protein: CASSVGWGATDTQYF

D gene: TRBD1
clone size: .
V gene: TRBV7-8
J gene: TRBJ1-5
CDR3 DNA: TGTGCCAGCAGCTTAGAAAGGACAGGAAGCAATCAGCCCCAGCATTTT
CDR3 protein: CASSLERTGSNQPQHF

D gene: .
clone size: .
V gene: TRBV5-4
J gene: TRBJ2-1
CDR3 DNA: TGTGCCAGCAGCCCGGGTGATGAGCAGTTCTTC
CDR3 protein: CASSPGDEQFF

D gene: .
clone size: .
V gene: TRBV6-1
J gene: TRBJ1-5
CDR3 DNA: TGTGCCAGCAGTGAAACTATCAAGGTAGATCAGCCCCAGCATTTT
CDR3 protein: CASSETIKVDQPQHF

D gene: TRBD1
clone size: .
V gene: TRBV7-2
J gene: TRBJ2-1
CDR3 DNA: TGTGCCAGCAGCCGGGACAGGGGTTCCTACAATGAGCAGTTCTTC
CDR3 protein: CASSRDRGSYNEQFF